Described below is a single T cell receptor (beta chain) sequence and its context. The repertoire was sequenced with immunoSEQ multiplex PCR; TCRdb's copy has only in-frame clones and lacks some. The repertoire holds fewer than 25,000 clones, with about 90% as singletons. The sample originates from a study of T cell changes during pregnancy in multiple sclerosis. The germline gives CDR1 SGHVS, CDR2 FNYEAQ. V shed 5 bases and J 2 bases; nucleotides not matched to a gene: 3. The CDR3 extends over 14 amino acids. The genes are TRBV7-6 and TRBJ2-5; 9 bases match TRBD1. Specimen: CD4+ T cells from peripheral blood mononuclear cells, collected in the third trimester of pregnancy. This receptor was identified in a female donor in good health, enrolled as a control in a pregnancy study. CDR3 region: CASSPGTGQETQYF. The DNA of the CDR3 is TGTGCCAGCAGCCCGGGGACAGGGCAAGAGACCCAGTACTTC.